The 30 T cell receptor beta chains reported below all come from one sample, sequenced in a study of blood T cell repertoires in COVID-19. The data were produced by immunoSEQ multiplex PCR, yet TCRdb's version contains in-frame clones alone and is incomplete. The sample lists 250,000 to 300,000 clones, approximately 90% occurring once. Sequencing was carried out using PBMCs or T cells enriched from blood (not recorded which). Receptors were obtained from a man aged 35 to 55 who had recovered from COVID-19.

The DNA for the CDR3 is TGCGCCAGCAGCCAAGGGGCAGGGGCCGCCTACGAGCAGTACTTC. Its translation: CASSQGAGAAYEQYF. The rearrangement links TRBV4-3 to TRBJ2-7, with a tentative D call TRBD1 (6 bases). Trimming took 1 base from V and 2 from J, leaving 12 bases between them. Per the germline V gene, CDR1 is LGHNA and CDR2 is YSLEER. There are 15 residues in the CDR3.

This clone has only one observation. The chain has TRBV11-3 and TRBJ1-1; the D is unclear. Germline CDR1 SGHNT, CDR2 YENEEA. Trimming shortened V by 2 bases and J by 4 bases, and 11 bases separated the two germline ends. This CDR3 contains 14 residues. CDR3 amino acids: CASSLFITGTEAFF. The CDR3 nucleotides read TGTGCCAGCAGCTTATTTATCACGGGCACTGAAGCTTTCTTT. The whole variable domain, remainder taken from reference TRBV11-3 and TRBJ1-1, is EAGVVQSPRYKIIEKKQPVAFWCNPISGHNTLYWYLQNLGQGPELLIRYENEEAVDDSQLPKDRFSAERLKGVDSTLKIQPAELGDSAVYLCASSLFITGTEAFFGQGTRLTVV.

The chain recombines TRBV6-6 with TRBJ1-6; D is unresolved. CDR1 MNHNY and CDR2 SVGAGI come from the germline V gene (reference sequence). This CDR3 is 14 amino acids long. V lost 2 bases, J lost 5 bases, and 7 bases lay in between. CDR3 coding DNA: TGTGCCAGCAGTTACCTCGGGAATAATTCACCCCTCCACTTT. Protein: CASSYLGNNSPLHF.

The chain couples TRBV3-1 (or the pseudogene TRBV3-2) to TRBJ2-7; D perhaps matches TRBD2 (6 bases). Looked up from germline, CDR1 is LGHDT and CDR2 is YNNKEL (reference sequence). Deletions cut 0 bases from V and 3 bases from J, with 12 bases between. The CDR3 loop spans 15 amino acids. CDR3 amino acids: CASSQDTSLNYEQYF. CDR3 nucleotide sequence: TGTGCCAGCAGCCAAGATACTAGCCTTAACTACGAGCAGTACTTC.

The chain links TRBV18 to TRBJ2-7; D is ambiguous. There are 13 residues in the CDR3. V was shortened by 2 bases and J by 4 bases, with 9 bases between the two germline ends. Germline loops: CDR1 KGHSH, CDR2 LQKENI. The CDR3 DNA reads TGTGCCAGCTCACCATCAGGAACTTACGAGCAGTACTTC. Translating it yields CASSPSGTYEQYF.

The rearrangement links TRBV7-2 to TRBJ1-2, with 8 bases identical to TRBD1. The V and J ends lost 4 bases and 1 base, in that order; junction bases with no gene match: 8. CDR3 size: 16 residues. The germline V gene encodes CDR1 SGHTA and CDR2 FQGNSA. The CDR3 DNA reads as TGTGCCAGCAGCTGGGGGGGAGACAGGGGTAACTATGGCTACACCTTC. Its protein product is CASSWGGDRGNYGYTF.

The rearrangement uses TRBV6-5 and TRBJ2-2; 11 nucleotides line up with TRBD2. Per the germline V gene, CDR1 is MNHEY and CDR2 is SVGAGI. The CDR3 runs to 15 residues. The V gene end was trimmed by 7 bases and the J gene end by 3 bases; junction bases not matched to a gene: 4. CDR3 residues: CASTRLAGYTGELFF. DNA of the CDR3: TGTGCCAGCACGAGACTAGCGGGGTACACCGGGGAGCTGTTTTTT.

A few counts support this clone. The chain uses TRBV7-9 and TRBJ1-5; tentative D call: TRBD1 (6 bases). The germline V gene encodes CDR1 SEHNR and CDR2 FQNEAQ (reference sequence). Trimming removed 5 bases from V and 6 bases from J, with 11 bases in between. The CDR3 extends over 13 amino acids. The CDR3 nucleotides read TGTGCCAGCAGCGTACAGGGTTTTCAGCCCCAGCATTTT. The encoded protein is CASSVQGFQPQHF.

Here the CDR3 reads CACRMGAMNTEAFF. CDR3 in DNA: TGTGCCTGCCGGATGGGGGCAATGAACACTGAAGCTTTCTTT. The J gene is TRBJ1-1, the V gene TRBV11-3, with a tentative D call TRBD1 (6 bases). CDR1 SGHNT and CDR2 YENEEA come from the germline V gene. V shed 11 bases and J shed 0 bases, with 16 bases lying between them. The CDR3 sequence is 14 residues long.

The genes are TRBV19 and TRBJ1-5; D possibly corresponds to TRBD1 (5 bases). The V gene lost 2 bases and the J gene lost 1 base, with 9 bases spanning the gap. Germline assignment: CDR1 LNHDA and CDR2 SQIVND (reference sequence). This CDR3 has 15 residues. The CDR3 protein is CASSILSGSNQPQHF. The DNA of the CDR3 is TGTGCCAGTAGTATATTGTCAGGGAGCAATCAGCCCCAGCATTTT.

V is TRBV28 and J is TRBJ1-5, with TRBD1 identical over 7 bases. The CDR3 runs 13 residues. CDR1 MDHEN and CDR2 SYDVKM come from the germline V gene. V gave up 3 bases and J gave up 7 bases; unmatched junction bases: 3. The CDR3 coding sequence is TGTGCCAGCAGTTTGACAGGGCGCCAGCCCCAGCATTTT. Translated: CASSLTGRQPQHF. The variable domain in full, with the rest retrieved from reference TRBV28 and TRBJ1-5, is DVKVTQSSRYLVKRTGEKVFLECVQDMDHENMFWYRQDPGLGLRLIYFSYDVKMKEKGDIPEGYSVSREKKERFSLILESASTNQTSMYLCASSLTGRQPQHFGDGTRLSIL.

The chain couples TRBV7-6 to TRBJ1-1; 10 bases agree with TRBD1. The CDR3 sequence is 15 residues long. V was clipped by 5 bases and J by 3 bases; unmatched bases: 6. CDR1 and CDR2 from the germline V gene are SGHVS and FNYEAQ. CDR3 nucleotide sequence: TGTGCCAGCAGCCGGACAGGGGGGGCCCACACTGAAGCTTTCTTT. Amino acid sequence: CASSRTGGAHTEAFF.

The V call is TRBV6-6, the J call TRBJ1-4; 12 positions match TRBD1. The CDR3 length is 16 residues. J lost 7 bases, V lost 4 bases, and 7 bases had no gene match. Germline assignment: CDR1 MNHNY and CDR2 SVGAGI (reference sequence). This CDR3 reads CASSLGQGASGEKLFF. For the CDR3, the DNA is TGTGCCAGCAGTTTGGGACAGGGGGCTTCGGGTGAAAAACTGTTTTTT.

V usage is TRBV7-9 and J usage is TRBJ2-7; D uncertain. Germline assignment: CDR1 SEHNR and CDR2 FQNEAQ (reference sequence). CDR3 length: 15 amino acids. The germline V and J ends were trimmed by 7 bases and 3 bases, with 19 bases remaining between them. The CDR3: CASIRPRNSSYEQYF. The CDR3 bases are TGTGCCAGCATCAGGCCACGAAACAGCAGCTACGAGCAGTACTTC.

The chain has TRBV14 and TRBJ1-2, with 11 bases lining up with TRBD1. The CDR3 is 15 residues long. Germline values: CDR1 SGHDN, CDR2 FVKESK. V dropped 4 bases and J dropped 7; count of bases not matched to a gene: 8. For the CDR3, the DNA is TGTGCCAGCAGCCCCCTACGGGACAGGGGGGCTGGCTACACCTTC. It yields the protein CASSPLRDRGAGYTF.

This chain links TRBV15 with TRBJ2-2; the match to TRBD2 covers 11 bases. The V gene's germline CDR1 is LNHNV and CDR2 YYDKDF (reference sequence). CDR3 size: 19 residues. The trim removed 0 bases at V and 1 base at J, leaving 7 bases unmatched. The CDR3 sequence is CATSRDLPTSGVNTGELFF. The CDR3, as DNA: TGTGCCACCAGCAGAGATCTCCCGACTAGCGGGGTGAACACCGGGGAGCTGTTTTTT.

In its sample, this clone ranks as medium-sized. V gene TRBV27 combines with J gene TRBJ1-6, with 7 positions matching TRBD1. Germline V gene lookup returns CDR1 MNHEY and CDR2 SMNVEV (reference sequence). V was clipped by 8 bases and J by 8 bases; unmatched bases: 12. This CDR3 has 15 amino acids. Here the CDR3 DNA reads TGTGCCAGCCGGACAGGCTGGGACGTGGATTCACCCCTCCACTTT. Protein: CASRTGWDVDSPLHF.

DNA for the CDR3: TGTGCCAGCAGCCTTACCGACAGGGGGCAAAAGGGAGCTTTCTTT. Its protein product is CASSLTDRGQKGAFF. The chain uses TRBV28 and TRBJ1-1; TRBD1 aligns across 10 bases. This CDR3 region has 15 residues. V trimming: 6 bases; J trimming: 10 bases; junction bases outside the gene matches: 14. Per the germline V gene, CDR1 is MDHEN and CDR2 is SYDVKM.

The V call is TRBV19, the J call TRBJ1-1; possibly TRBD1 for D (5 bases). Germline CDR1 and CDR2: LNHDA and SQIVND (reference sequence). The germline V and J ends were trimmed by 1 base and 5 bases, with 14 bases remaining between them. The CDR3 is 15 amino acids. The CDR3 region is CASSIVGQGWTEAFF. In nucleotides, the CDR3 is TGTGCCAGTAGTATAGTAGGGCAGGGTTGGACTGAAGCTTTCTTT.

The gene calls are TRBV27 and TRBJ2-2; 9 bases are a match to TRBD1. Germline assignment: CDR1 MNHEY and CDR2 SMNVEV (reference sequence). The CDR3 length is 17 residues. V lost 5 bases and J lost 5; bases outside the gene matches: 12. Written as DNA, the CDR3 is TGTGCCAGCAGTCCCCTGCCGGGGACAGGGAGAACCGGGGAGCTGTTTTTT. Residues: CASSPLPGTGRTGELFF.

The chain uses TRBV9 and TRBJ1-2; TRBD1 agrees at 7 bases. J gave up 6 bases and V 1 base, and 3 bases lay outside the gene matches. The CDR3 sequence is 13 residues long. Germline-derived CDR1 and CDR2 are SGDLS and YYNGEE. The CDR3 coding sequence is TGTGCCAGCAGCGTAAGAGGGGGCGATGGCTACACCTTC. It yields the protein CASSVRGGDGYTF. Drawing the rest from reference TRBV9 and TRBJ1-2, the complete variable domain is DSGVTQTPKHLITATGQRVTLRCSPRSGDLSVYWYQQSLDQGLQFLIQYYNGEERAKGNILERFSAQQFPDLHSELNLSSLELGDSALYFCASSVRGGDGYTFGSGTRLTVV.

The J gene is TRBJ2-1, the V gene TRBV7-3; 8 nucleotides match TRBD2. Trimming at V came to 5 bases and at J to 4 bases, leaving 10 bases not matched to a gene. The CDR3 loop spans 16 amino acids. Germline loops: CDR1 SGHTA, CDR2 FQGTGA. CDR3 DNA: TGTGCCAGCAGCGCCGATCTACTAGCGGAGTACAATGAGCAGTTCTTC. Translating it yields CASSADLLAEYNEQFF.

The chain employs TRBV25-1 and TRBJ1-3; D gene ambiguous. Germline CDR1 and CDR2: MGHDK and SYGVNS. Trimming pared 0 bases from V and 2 bases from J, leaving 8 bases between. The CDR3 is 15 residues long. This chain's CDR3 is CASSEYYSTGNTIYF. The CDR3 nucleotides read TGTGCCAGCAGTGAATATTACAGTACTGGAAACACCATATATTTT.

In the case of this clone: One end of the junction is discordant with germline, which a read error may explain. The rearrangement uses TRBV6-5 and TRBJ1-1; D is unresolved. CDR1 and CDR2 from the germline V gene are MNHEY and SVGAGI. The CDR3 runs to 12 residues. The CDR3 sequence: CASSYGPTGAFF. The DNA for the CDR3 is TGTGCCAGCAGTTATGGCCCGACTGGAGCTTTCTTT.

The sample holds one count of this clone. The CDR3 DNA is TGTGCCAGCAGCAAACAAGGGGAGGGGGGATGTGATGGCTACACCTTC. Translating it yields CASSKQGEGGCDGYTF. The chain uses TRBV21-1 and TRBJ1-2. TRBV21-1 is recorded as a pseudogene. The CDR3 runs to 16 residues.

The chain uses TRBV28 and TRBJ2-3, with TRBD2 matching over 14 bases. Trimming removed 5 bases from V and 0 bases from J; junction bases left unmatched: 4. Germline V lookup: CDR1 MDHEN, CDR2 SYDVKM. CDR3 length: 17 amino acids. The CDR3 nucleotides are TGTGCCAGCAGTAATAGACTAGCGGGAGGGAGCACAGATACGCAGTATTTT. Protein: CASSNRLAGGSTDTQYF. Using reference TRBV28 and TRBJ2-3 for the parts outside the CDR3, the full variable domain is DVKVTQSSRYLVKRTGEKVFLECVQDMDHENMFWYRQDPGLGLRLIYFSYDVKMKEKGDIPEGYSVSREKKERFSLILESASTNQTSMYLCASSNRLAGGSTDTQYFGPGTRLTVL.

J is TRBJ1-6 and V is TRBV7-2; 7 nucleotides align to TRBD1. The germline V gene has CDR1 SGHTA and CDR2 FQGNSA. Losses at the gene ends were 1 base for V and 7 bases for J; bases not matched to a gene: 10. The CDR3 has 17 amino acids. The CDR3 sequence: CASSLVSGQASNSPLHF. CDR3 nucleotides: TGTGCCAGCAGCTTAGTCTCTGGACAGGCCTCCAATTCACCCCTCCACTTT.

The chain carries TRBV18 and TRBJ1-1; TRBD1 matches at 11 bases. V lost 2 bases, J lost 7 bases, and 6 bases stayed unmatched. The CDR3 sequence is 15 residues long. Germline V gives CDR1 KGHSH, CDR2 LQKENI. The CDR3 DNA sequence: TGTGCCAGCTCACCAAGGACAGGGGGCAAAAATGAAGCTTTCTTT. Amino acids: CASSPRTGGKNEAFF. The full variable domain, completed using reference TRBV18 and TRBJ1-1, is NAGVMQNPRHLVRRRGQEARLRCSPMKGHSHVYWYRQLPEEGLKFMVYLQKENIIDESGMPKERFSAEFPKEGPSILRIQQVVRGDSAAYFCASSPRTGGKNEAFFGQGTRLTVV.

The rearrangement links TRBV12-5 to TRBJ2-7, with 12 nucleotides matching TRBD2. Germline trimming cut 3 bases from V and 4 bases from J; bases unmatched to any gene: 1. CDR3 length equals 14 residues. From germline, CDR1 is LGHNT and CDR2 FRNRAP. The CDR3 DNA follows: TGTGCTAGTGGTTTAGGACTAGCGGGGTACGAGCAGTACTTC. Amino acids: CASGLGLAGYEQYF.

The rearrangement links TRBV5-5 to TRBJ1-2; no clear D gene. Germline loops: CDR1 SGHKS, CDR2 YYEKEE (reference sequence). This CDR3 comprises 12 residues. With 2 bases removed from V and 6 bases from J, the gap between germline ends came to 8 bases. CDR3 nucleotides: TGTGCCAGCAGCTTTCTTGGAGATGGCTACACCTTC. It is translated as CASSFLGDGYTF.